The clone carrying this TCR beta chain was observed a few times. TCRdb re-called the 5' RACE reads through MiXCR, storing one row per CDR3 protein. The sample lists under 600,000 distinct CDR3 sequences; roughly 13% were seen once. The data belong to a study of T cells after yellow fever vaccination. Germline loops: CDR1 SQVTM, CDR2 ANQGSEA. V lost 6 bases to trimming and J lost 4 bases, with 15 bases between them. The length of the CDR3 is 14 residues. The chain has TRBV29-1 and TRBJ2-2; the D is unclear. This TCR came from a man aged 25-40 years who received the YFV17D yellow fever vaccine. Sequenced here: PBMCs, sampled on the day of the yellow fever booster vaccination. The CDR3 coding sequence is TGCAGCGTACGGCTCCTTGAGCGCACCGGGGAGCTGTTTTTT. The encoded protein is CSVRLLERTGELFF.